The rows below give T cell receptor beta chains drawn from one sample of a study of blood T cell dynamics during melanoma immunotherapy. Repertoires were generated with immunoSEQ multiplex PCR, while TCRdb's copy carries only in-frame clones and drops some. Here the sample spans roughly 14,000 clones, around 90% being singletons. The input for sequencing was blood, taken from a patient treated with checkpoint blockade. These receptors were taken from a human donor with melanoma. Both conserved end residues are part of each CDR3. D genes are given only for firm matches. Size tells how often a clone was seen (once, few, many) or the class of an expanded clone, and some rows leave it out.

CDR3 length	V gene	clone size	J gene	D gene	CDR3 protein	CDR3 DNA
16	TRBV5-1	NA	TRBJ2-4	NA	CASSLGHTGTKNIQYF	TGCGCCAGCAGCTTGGGGCACACAGGGACCAAAAACATTCAGTACTTC
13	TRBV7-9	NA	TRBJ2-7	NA	CASSEEGAYEQYF	TGTGCCAGCAGCGAAGAAGGGGCCTACGAGCAGTACTTC
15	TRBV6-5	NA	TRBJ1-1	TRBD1	CASSSPATGDTEAFF	TGTGCCAGCAGTTCACCGGCAACAGGGGACACTGAAGCTTTCTTT
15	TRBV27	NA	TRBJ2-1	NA	CASSSGATNYNEQFF	TGTGCCAGCAGTTCTGGCGCAACCAACTACAATGAGCAGTTCTTC
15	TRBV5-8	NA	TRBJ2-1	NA	CASSLLAASYNEQFF	TGTGCCAGCAGCTTGTTAGCGGCCAGCTACAATGAGCAGTTCTTC
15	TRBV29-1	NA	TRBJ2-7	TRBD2	CSVEAPLGGGYEQYF	TGCAGCGTTGAAGCACCACTTGGGGGGGGGTACGAGCAGTACTTC
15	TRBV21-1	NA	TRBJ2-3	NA	CASSKEDQSTDTQYF	TGTGCCAGCAGCAAAGAGGACCAAAGCACAGATACGCAGTATTTT
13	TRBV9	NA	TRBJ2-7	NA	CASSASSGYEQYF	TGTGCCAGCAGCGCCTCCTCCGGCTACGAGCAGTACTTC
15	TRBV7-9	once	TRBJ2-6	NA	CASSLFSSGANVLTF	TGTGCCAGCAGCCTCTTCAGCTCTGGGGCCAACGTCCTGACTTTC
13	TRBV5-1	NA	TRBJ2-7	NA	CASSLRVGSEQYF	TGCGCCAGCAGCTTGCGTGTAGGGAGCGAGCAGTACTTC
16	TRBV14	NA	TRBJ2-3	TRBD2	CASSPSRGSATDTQYF	TGTGCCAGCAGCCCTAGCCGCGGGAGTGCCACAGATACGCAGTATTTT
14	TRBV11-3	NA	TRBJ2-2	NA	CASSLNSNTGELFF	TGTGCCAGCAGCTTAAATTCGAACACCGGGGAGCTGTTTTTT
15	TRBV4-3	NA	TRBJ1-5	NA	CASSPRVGRNQPQHF	TGCGCCAGCAGCCCGAGGGTAGGGAGGAATCAGCCCCAGCATTTT
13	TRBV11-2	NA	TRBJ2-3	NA	CASTKPTGDTQYF	TGTGCCAGCACCAAACCAACAGGGGATACGCAGTATTTT
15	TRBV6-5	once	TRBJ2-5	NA	CASSKQGFGQETQYF	TGTGCCAGCAGCAAACAAGGTTTCGGCCAAGAGACCCAGTACTTC
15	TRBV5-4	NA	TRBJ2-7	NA	CASSLEPGAPYEQYF	TGTGCCAGCAGCTTGGAACCGGGGGCTCCCTACGAGCAGTACTTC
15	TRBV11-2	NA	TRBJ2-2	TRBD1	CASSSRDRGSGELFF	TGTGCCAGCAGCTCCCGGGACAGGGGATCCGGGGAGCTGTTTTTT
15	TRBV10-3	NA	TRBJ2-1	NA	CAISESAGFYNEQFF	TGTGCCATCAGTGAGTCGGCAGGATTTTACAATGAGCAGTTCTTC
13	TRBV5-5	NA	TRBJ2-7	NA	CASAFAGSYEQYF	TGTGCCAGCGCTTTTGCGGGTTCCTACGAGCAGTACTTC
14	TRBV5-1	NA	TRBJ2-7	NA	CASSLSRGNNEQYF	TGCGCCAGCAGCTTGAGTCGCGGGAATAACGAGCAGTACTTC
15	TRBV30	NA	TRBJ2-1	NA	CAWSFGGTFVNEQFF	TGTGCCTGGAGTTTTGGCGGGACGTTTGTCAATGAGCAGTTCTTC
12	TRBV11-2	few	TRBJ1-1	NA	CASSLLHGEAFF	TGTGCCAGCAGCCTCCTACACGGTGAAGCTTTCTTT
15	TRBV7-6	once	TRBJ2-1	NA	CASSLTGVLGNEQFF	TGTGCCAGCAGCTTGACGGGAGTTCTGGGTAATGAGCAGTTCTTC
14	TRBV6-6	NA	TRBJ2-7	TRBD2	CASSSPGLEYEQYF	TGTGCCAGCAGTTCTCCGGGACTAGAATACGAGCAGTACTTC
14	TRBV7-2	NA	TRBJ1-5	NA	CASSPGTSNQPQHF	TGTGCCAGCAGCCCAGGGACCAGCAATCAGCCCCAGCATTTT
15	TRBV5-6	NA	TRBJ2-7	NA	CASSASSGTFYEQYF	TGTGCCAGCAGCGCCTCTTCCGGGACTTTCTACGAGCAGTACTTC
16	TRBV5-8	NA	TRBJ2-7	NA	CASSLAGGYGSYEQYF	TGTGCCAGCAGCTTGGCCGGGGGATACGGATCCTACGAGCAGTACTTC
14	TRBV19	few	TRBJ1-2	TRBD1	CASSINPDRAGYTF	TGTGCCAGTAGTATCAATCCCGACAGGGCTGGCTACACCTTC
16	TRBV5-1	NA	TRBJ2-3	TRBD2	CASSFLTSGRTDTQYF	TGCGCCAGCAGCTTTCTGACTAGCGGGAGAACAGATACGCAGTATTTT
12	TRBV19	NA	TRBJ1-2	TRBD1	CASRDRTYGYTF	TGTGCCAGTAGGGACAGGACCTATGGCTACACCTTC
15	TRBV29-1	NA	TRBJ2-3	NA	CSVVPFRGATDTQYF	TGCAGCGTTGTTCCCTTCCGCGGGGCCACAGATACGCAGTATTTT
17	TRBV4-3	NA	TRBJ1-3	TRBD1	CASSLGQGAISGNTIYF	TGCGCCAGCAGCCTTGGGCAGGGGGCGATCTCTGGAAACACCATATATTTT
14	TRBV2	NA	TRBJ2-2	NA	CASAGGLRTGELFF	TGTGCCAGCGCCGGGGGGCTTAGGACCGGGGAGCTGTTTTTT
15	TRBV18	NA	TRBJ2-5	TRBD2	CASSPPGTSEETQYF	TGTGCCAGCTCACCACCAGGGACTAGCGAAGAGACCCAGTACTTC
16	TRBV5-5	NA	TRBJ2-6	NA	CASSAISTSGANVLTF	TGTGCCAGCAGCGCCATAAGCACGAGCGGGGCCAACGTCCTGACTTTC
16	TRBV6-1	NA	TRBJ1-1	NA	CASSAYGFEGKAEAFF	TGTGCCAGCAGTGCATACGGTTTCGAGGGCAAAGCTGAAGCTTTCTTT
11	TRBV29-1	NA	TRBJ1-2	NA	CSVRGDYGYTF	TGCAGCGTTCGGGGGGACTATGGCTACACCTTC
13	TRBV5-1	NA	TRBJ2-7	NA	CASSFNRAYEQYF	TGCGCCAGCAGCTTTAACAGGGCCTACGAGCAGTACTTC
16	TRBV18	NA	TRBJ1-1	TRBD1	CASSPQGQGAGTEAFF	TGTGCCAGCTCACCACAGGGACAGGGGGCTGGGACTGAAGCTTTCTTT
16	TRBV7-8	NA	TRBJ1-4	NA	CASTPDRLRGNEKLFF	TGTGCCAGCACCCCCGACCGCCTTCGGGGTAATGAAAAACTGTTTTTT
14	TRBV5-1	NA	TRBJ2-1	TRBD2	CASSSGLDYNEQFF	TGCGCCAGCAGCTCGGGACTAGACTACAATGAGCAGTTCTTC
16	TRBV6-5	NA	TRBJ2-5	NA	CASSYSSSLVAGTQYF	TGTGCCAGCAGTTACTCGAGTTCCCTAGTTGCTGGGACCCAGTACTTC
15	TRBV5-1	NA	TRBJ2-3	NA	CASQKGGSATDTQYF	TGCGCCAGCCAGAAGGGTGGTTCGGCCACAGATACGCAGTATTTT
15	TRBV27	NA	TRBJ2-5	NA	CASTFQGGVGETQYF	TGTGCCAGCACTTTTCAAGGCGGAGTTGGGGAGACCCAGTACTTC
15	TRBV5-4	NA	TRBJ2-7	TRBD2	CASSPRGGRAYEQYF	TGTGCCAGCAGCCCCCGCGGCGGGAGAGCCTACGAGCAGTACTTC
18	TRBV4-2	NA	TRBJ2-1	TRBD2	CASSQGGTSGVSYNEQFF	TGTGCCAGCAGCCAAGGGGGGACTAGCGGGGTATCCTACAATGAGCAGTTCTTC
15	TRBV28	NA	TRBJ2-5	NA	CASSLSGVLGTTQYF	TGTGCCAGCAGTTTGTCAGGGGTCCTTGGTACGACCCAGTACTTC
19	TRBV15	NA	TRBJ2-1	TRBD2	CATSRERERLISVYNEQFF	TGTGCCACCAGTCGTGAGCGGGAGCGCCTAATTTCAGTTTACAATGAGCAGTTCTTC
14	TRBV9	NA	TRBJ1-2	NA	CASSRKPGSYGYTF	TGTGCCAGCAGCCGAAAACCAGGGAGCTATGGCTACACCTTC
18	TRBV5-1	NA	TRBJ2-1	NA	CASSLYLGGGRSYNEQFF	TGCGCCAGCAGCTTGTATCTCGGTGGCGGCCGCTCCTACAATGAGCAGTTCTTC